This paragraph covers one T cell receptor beta chain sequence. Its specificity is unknown. This entry is derived from a study of circulating and synovial CD4+ cells in juvenile arthritis. Study-wide findings and caveats: These blood cells shared more CDR3 sequences with synovium than bulk blood.

Repertoires were generated with immunoSEQ multiplex PCR, while TCRdb's copy carries only in-frame clones and drops some. The data show thousands of clones, with roughly nine tenths seen just once and 1.5% to 2% held by the top ten. The CDR3 runs 15 residues. The germline gives CDR1 SGHRS, CDR2 YFSETQ. V lost 0 bases, J lost 4 bases, and 10 bases lay in between. This receptor was obtained from a human donor with juvenile idiopathic arthritis. Sequenced sample: HLA-DR+ CD4+ T cells from blood. Indicated subset: circulating pathogenic-like lymphocytes, sorted as HLA-DR+CD14-CD3+CD4+CD25low/- blood T cells. This chain joins TRBV5-1 and TRBJ2-2, with D possibly being TRBD1 (5 bases). CDR3 coding DNA: TGCGCCAGCAGCTTGGAGGGTAGGGGCACCGGGGAGCTGTTTTTT. As protein: CASSLEGRGTGELFF.